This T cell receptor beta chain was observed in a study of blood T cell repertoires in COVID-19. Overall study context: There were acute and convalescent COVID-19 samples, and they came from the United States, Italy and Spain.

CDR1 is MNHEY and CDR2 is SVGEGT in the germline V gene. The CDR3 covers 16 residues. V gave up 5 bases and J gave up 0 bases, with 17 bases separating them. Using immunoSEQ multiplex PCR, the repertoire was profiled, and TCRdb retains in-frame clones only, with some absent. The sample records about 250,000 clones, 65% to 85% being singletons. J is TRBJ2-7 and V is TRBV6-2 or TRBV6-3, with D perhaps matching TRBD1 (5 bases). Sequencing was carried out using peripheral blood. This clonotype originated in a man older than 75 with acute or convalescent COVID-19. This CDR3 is CASSPIPGHYSYEQYF. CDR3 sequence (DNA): TGTGCCAGCAGTCCGATACCTGGACACTACTCCTACGAGCAGTACTTC.